A single sample gave rise to the 17 T cell receptor beta chains below, sequenced in a study of cytotoxic CD8 clonotypes in ibrutinib-treated CLL. Sequenced by immunoSEQ multiplex PCR; TCRdb stores in-frame clones only, minus some. The sample lists roughly 130,000 clones, 79% occurring once. The starting material was PBMCs, obtained after 12 months of ibrutinib treatment. The origin of the receptors is a human donor with chronic lymphocytic leukemia.

DNA for the CDR3: TGTGCCAGCAGCTCCGGGTGGACTGAAGCTTTCTTT. Translation gives CASSSGWTEAFF. The chain combines TRBV5-8 with TRBJ1-1; D call uncertain. Per the germline V gene, CDR1 is SGHTS and CDR2 is YDEGEE. V lost 3 bases and J 5 bases, leaving 8 bases between the germline ends. The CDR3 runs 12 residues.

There are a few counts of this clone. The rearrangement uses TRBV28 and TRBJ1-1; tentatively, D is TRBD1 (6 bases). CDR3 length equals 13 residues. CDR1 MDHEN and CDR2 SYDVKM come from the germline V gene. The V end lost 5 bases, the J end lost 1 base, and 8 bases lay between the germline ends. The DNA for the CDR3 is TGTGCCAGCAGTCCCAGGGGGAACACTGAAGCTTTCTTT. This encodes CASSPRGNTEAFF.

The chain employs TRBV7-6 and TRBJ2-7, with 9 nucleotides matching TRBD1. CDR1 is SGHVS and CDR2 is FNYEAQ in the germline V gene. The CDR3 covers 15 residues. With 0 bases clipped from V and 4 bases from J, the junction kept 4 bases outside the gene matches. The CDR3 DNA reads as TGTGCCAGCAGCTTAGCGGGCGGGACAGGGTACGAGCAGTACTTC. It specifies CASSLAGGTGYEQYF.

This clone came up once. The chain links TRBV30 to TRBJ2-6; D is unclear. With 0 bases removed from V and 2 bases from J, the gap between germline ends came to 17 bases. This CDR3 has 18 amino acids. Germline V lookup: CDR1 GTSNPN, CDR2 SVGIG (reference sequence). The CDR3 loop reads CAWSVLARMNTGANVLTF. The CDR3, as DNA: TGTGCCTGGAGTGTACTGGCCCGGATGAATACTGGGGCCAACGTCCTGACTTTC.

The chain carries TRBV7-9 and TRBJ1-1; TRBD1 might be the D (5 bases). CDR3 size: 15 residues. Germline-derived CDR1 and CDR2 are SEHNR and FQNEAQ (reference sequence). The V end was cut by 4 bases, the J end by 3 bases, with 15 bases between. The CDR3 reads CASSSSRVADTEAFF. CDR3 DNA: TGTGCCAGCAGCTCCAGCAGGGTCGCGGACACTGAAGCTTTCTTT.

This chain uses TRBV15 with TRBJ2-1, with TRBD2 identical over 10 bases. CDR1 is LNHNV, CDR2 YYDKDF, per germline (reference sequence). This CDR3 has 16 residues. V lost 0 bases, J lost 3 bases, and 2 bases stayed unmatched. CDR3 region: CATSRDLAGVYNEQFF. The DNA for the CDR3 is TGTGCCACCAGCAGAGATCTAGCGGGAGTCTACAATGAGCAGTTCTTC.

The V call is TRBV5-6, the J call TRBJ2-3; no clear D. Trimming shortened V by 4 bases and J by 3 bases, and 12 bases separated the two germline ends. The germline CDR1 and CDR2 sequences are SGHDT and YYEEEE. The CDR3 is 14 residues long. The CDR3 sequence is CASSKGLGTDTQYF. For the CDR3, the DNA is TGTGCCAGCAGCAAAGGTCTGGGGACAGATACGCAGTATTTT.

The rearrangement links TRBV18 to TRBJ2-7; D gene unclear. Trimming removed 0 bases at V and 0 bases at J, with 6 bases between. Looked up from germline, CDR1 is KGHSH and CDR2 is LQKENI. The CDR3 is 14 residues long. CDR3 in amino acids: CASSPPVSSYEQYF. The CDR3 nucleotides read TGTGCCAGCTCACCACCCGTGAGCTCCTACGAGCAGTACTTC.

This chain links TRBV5-8 with TRBJ1-5; no clear D. There are 15 residues in the CDR3. Germline V gene sequence: CDR1 SGHTS, CDR2 YDEGEE. The V end lost 6 bases, the J end lost 0 bases, and 13 bases lay between the germline ends. The DNA of the CDR3 is TGTGCCAGCAAGCCGGTGTCTAATAGCAATCAGCCCCAGCATTTT. Amino acid sequence: CASKPVSNSNQPQHF.

The chain is built from TRBV7-2 and TRBJ2-1; tentatively, D is TRBD2 (8 bases). Germline CDR1 is SGHTA and CDR2 is FQGNSA. There are 16 residues in the CDR3. Between the trimmed V and J ends, which lost 4 bases and 9 bases, there was a span of 22 bases. In nucleotides, the CDR3 is TGTGCCAGCAGCTCAGGGGGGACTAGGTTGGGTATTGAGCAGTTCTTC. As protein: CASSSGGTRLGIEQFF.

This clone has a single count. The gene calls are TRBV4-1 and TRBJ1-2; D gene ambiguous. Trimming stripped 2 bases from V and 2 bases from J, with 9 bases between. The CDR3 length is 14 residues. Per germline, CDR1 MGHRA and CDR2 YSYEKL. In DNA, the CDR3 is TGCGCCAGCAGCCAACTCGGCAGAAACTATGGCTACACCTTC. Its protein is CASSQLGRNYGYTF.

The J gene is TRBJ2-1, the V gene TRBV9, with a tentative D call TRBD2 (6 bases). CDR3 length: 14 residues. The germline V gene encodes CDR1 SGDLS and CDR2 YYNGEE. The germline V and J ends were trimmed by 2 bases and 9 bases, with 15 bases remaining between them. For the CDR3, the DNA is TGTGCCAGCAGCGTTGGGACTGCTGGGGGTGAGCAGTTCTTC. Translation: CASSVGTAGGEQFF.

The chain uses TRBV19 and TRBJ2-1; perhaps TRBD1 as D (6 bases). Trimming removed 4 bases at V and 5 bases at J, with 6 bases between. Germline CDR1 reads LNHDA; CDR2 reads SQIVND (reference sequence). The CDR3 totals 12 residues. As DNA, the CDR3 is TGTGCCAGTAGTAAGGGGGACAATGAGCAGTTCTTC. The encoded protein is CASSKGDNEQFF.

This clone was detected only a few times. J is TRBJ1-3 and V is TRBV19; no definite D call. With 0 bases removed from V and 0 bases from J, the gap between germline ends came to 12 bases. Germline CDR1 is LNHDA and CDR2 is SQIVND (reference sequence). The CDR3 sequence is 17 residues long. CDR3 in amino acids: CASSIDLQTSSGNTIYF. The DNA of the CDR3 is TGTGCCAGTAGTATAGACTTACAGACTAGCTCTGGAAACACCATATATTTT.

The chain is built from TRBV9 and TRBJ2-7; D uncertain. CDR3 size: 13 residues. The V and J ends lost 2 bases and 3 bases respectively, with 9 bases between them. Germline V lookup: CDR1 SGDLS, CDR2 YYNGEE. The CDR3 DNA sequence: TGTGCCAGCAGCGTCGCCCCACTCTACGAGCAGTACTTC. It encodes CASSVAPLYEQYF.

This clone was counted only a few times. Other DNA sequences in this specimen translate into the identical CDR3. The chain combines TRBV7-9 with TRBJ2-1, with 11 nucleotides matching TRBD2. Germline CDR1 is SEHNR and CDR2 is FQNEAQ (reference sequence). The CDR3 covers 15 residues. V shed 5 bases, J shed 4 bases, and the junction held 4 bases outside the gene matches. The CDR3 DNA is TGTGCCAGCAGCCGGGGACTAGCGGAGTACAATGAGCAGTTCTTC. The encoded protein is CASSRGLAEYNEQFF.

The rearrangement links TRBV2 to TRBJ1-5; D is perhaps TRBD1 (5 bases). Germline V CDR1 and CDR2: SNHLY, FYNNEI. With 3 bases removed from V and 3 bases from J, the gap between germline ends came to 12 bases. The CDR3 length is 15 residues. The CDR3 spells CASSDEGFDNQPQHF. The CDR3 nucleotides read TGTGCCAGCAGTGACGAGGGGTTTGACAATCAGCCCCAGCATTTT.